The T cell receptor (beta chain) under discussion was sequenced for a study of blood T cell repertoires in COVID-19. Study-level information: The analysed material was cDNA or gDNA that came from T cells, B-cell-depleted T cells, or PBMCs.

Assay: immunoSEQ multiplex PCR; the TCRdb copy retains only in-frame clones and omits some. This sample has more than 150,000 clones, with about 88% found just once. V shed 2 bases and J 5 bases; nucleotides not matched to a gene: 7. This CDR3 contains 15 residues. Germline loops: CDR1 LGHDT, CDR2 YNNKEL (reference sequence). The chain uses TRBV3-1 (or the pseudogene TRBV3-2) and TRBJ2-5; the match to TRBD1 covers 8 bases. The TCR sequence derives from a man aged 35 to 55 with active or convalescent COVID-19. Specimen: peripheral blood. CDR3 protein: CASSQFIGQGETQYF. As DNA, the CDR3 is TGTGCCAGCAGCCAATTTATCGGACAGGGTGAGACCCAGTACTTC.